This T cell receptor beta chain was sequenced for a study of beta chain features in type 1 diabetes. The germline V gene has CDR1 SGHNT and CDR2 YYREEE (reference sequence). V gave up 4 bases and J gave up 4 bases; unmatched junction bases: 5. The CDR3 is 15 amino acids. The study reverse transcribed the entire isolated RNA, so it sequenced expressed TCRB transcripts. Sequenced by immunoSEQ multiplex PCR; TCRdb stores in-frame clones only, minus some. The profile shows some 140,000 clones, about a tenth of them singletons. Sequencing was carried out using central memory CD4+ T cells from blood. The source is a man aged 18 to 29 in good health. V usage is TRBV5-4 and J usage is TRBJ2-1; TRBD2 matches at 10 bases. The CDR3 bases are TGTGCCAGCAGCACGAGGACTAGCGGTTACAATGAGCAGTTCTTC. Amino acids: CASSTRTSGYNEQFF.